Shown below are 10 T cell receptor beta chains from a single sample sequenced in a study of blood T cell repertoires in COVID-19. Assay used: immunoSEQ multiplex PCR; TCRdb lists only in-frame clones, some missing. In the table there are fewer than 60,000 clones, roughly 83% of which are singletons. The material sequenced was peripheral blood. These receptors all come from a woman over 75 with acute or convalescent COVID-19.

This chain joins TRBV19 and TRBJ2-5; perhaps TRBD2 as D (5 bases). Germline V gene sequence: CDR1 LNHDA, CDR2 SQIVND (reference sequence). Trimming took 9 bases from V and 4 from J, leaving 15 bases between them. The CDR3 runs 13 residues. The DNA of the CDR3 is TGTGCCAGCAGCCGGGATCAAGGAGAGACCCAGTACTTC. Its translation is CASSRDQGETQYF.

A remark on this clone: A read error may produce the germline difference seen at one junction end. The rearrangement uses TRBV7-7 and TRBJ1-1; D might be TRBD1 (6 bases). Germline lookup yields CDR1 SSHAT and CDR2 FNYEAQ (reference sequence). The CDR3 runs to 17 residues. The CDR3 spells CASSLALLQGSNTEAFF. The CDR3 nucleotides read TGTGCTAGCAGCTTAGCTCTATTACAGGGCTCTAACACTGAAGCTTTCTTT. Looking up the rest from reference TRBV7-7 and TRBJ1-1 gives the full variable domain: GAGVSQSPRYKVTKRGQDVTLRCDPISSHATLYWYQQALGQGPEFLTYFNYEAQPDKSGLPSDRFSAERPEGSISTLTIQRTEQRDSAMYRCASSLALLQGSNTEAFFGQGTRLTVV.

The V call is TRBV11-3, the J call TRBJ1-6, with D tentatively TRBD1 (6 bases). V lost 5 bases, J lost 4 bases, and 15 bases lay in between. CDR3 length: 16 residues. CDR1 is SGHNT, CDR2 YENEEA, per germline. The CDR3 sequence: CASSRTTGFYNSPLHF. The CDR3 region has the DNA TGTGCCAGCAGCCGTACGACAGGATTTTATAATTCACCCCTCCACTTT.

V and J are TRBV14 and TRBJ1-6; D not resolved. V was shortened by 0 bases and J by 9 bases, with 9 bases between the two germline ends. CDR1 SGHDN and CDR2 FVKESK come from the germline V gene. The CDR3 is made up of 14 amino acids. The CDR3 here is CASSQEGPTSPLHF. The DNA of the CDR3 is TGTGCCAGCAGCCAAGAGGGCCCTACTTCACCCCTCCACTTT.

This chain connects TRBV10-3 to TRBJ2-3, with TRBD2 identical over 12 bases. Germline assignment: CDR1 ENHRY and CDR2 SYGVKD. This CDR3 spans 13 amino acids. Trimming removed 6 bases from V and 12 bases from J; junction bases left unmatched: 7. The CDR3 bases are TGTGCCATCAGAGCACTAGCGGGGGGAACTCAGTATTTT. Translated: CAIRALAGGTQYF.

This sequence joins TRBV28 and TRBJ1-4; 8 nucleotides align to TRBD1. Trimming took 7 bases from V and 5 from J; bases not matched to a gene: 6. In germline, CDR1 is MDHEN, CDR2 SYDVKM. CDR3 size: 14 residues. CDR3: CASNDRGKNEKLFF. The CDR3 DNA reads TGTGCCAGCAACGACAGGGGAAAAAATGAAAAACTGTTTTTT.

The CDR3 DNA reads TGTGCCAGCTCACCACCGGACAGGGGGAGGACCGGGGAGCTGTTTTTT. It encodes CASSPPDRGRTGELFF. The chain links TRBV18 to TRBJ2-2; 10 positions match TRBD1. The germline V gene has CDR1 KGHSH and CDR2 LQKENI. The CDR3 totals 16 residues. V trimming: 0 bases; J trimming: 5 bases; junction bases outside the gene matches: 3.

This clone is a singleton in its sample. The chain recombines TRBV28 with TRBJ2-4; 11 bases are a match to TRBD1. Trimming cost V 2 bases and J 6 bases; bases outside gene matches: 6. The CDR3 has 16 residues. Germline assignment: CDR1 MDHEN and CDR2 SYDVKM. The CDR3 here is CASSLLGQGARNIQYF. For the CDR3, the DNA is TGTGCCAGCAGTTTACTCGGACAGGGGGCAAGAAACATTCAGTACTTC. The full variable domain, its missing parts supplied by reference TRBV28 and TRBJ2-4, is DVKVTQSSRYLVKRTGEKVFLECVQDMDHENMFWYRQDPGLGLRLIYFSYDVKMKEKGDIPEGYSVSREKKERFSLILESASTNQTSMYLCASSLLGQGARNIQYFGAGTRLSVL.

The CDR3 DNA reads as TGTGCCAGCAGTGTCCCCGACAGGGTAGGAACCGGGGAGCTGTTTTTT. It yields the protein CASSVPDRVGTGELFF. The chain combines TRBV6-1 with TRBJ2-2; TRBD1 aligns across 7 bases. The CDR3 length is 16 residues. The germline CDR1 and CDR2 sequences are MNHNS and SASEGT. Trimming at V came to 4 bases and at J to 5 bases, leaving 10 bases not matched to a gene.

The chain recombines TRBV18 with TRBJ2-2; a weak D match, TRBD1 (5 bases). The CDR3 consists of 15 residues. V dropped 3 bases and J dropped 7 bases, with 15 bases sitting between them. Germline values: CDR1 KGHSH, CDR2 LQKENI. The CDR3: CASSPRKGEGGELFF. The CDR3 DNA sequence: TGTGCCAGCTCACCCCGGAAAGGGGAAGGCGGGGAGCTGTTTTTT.